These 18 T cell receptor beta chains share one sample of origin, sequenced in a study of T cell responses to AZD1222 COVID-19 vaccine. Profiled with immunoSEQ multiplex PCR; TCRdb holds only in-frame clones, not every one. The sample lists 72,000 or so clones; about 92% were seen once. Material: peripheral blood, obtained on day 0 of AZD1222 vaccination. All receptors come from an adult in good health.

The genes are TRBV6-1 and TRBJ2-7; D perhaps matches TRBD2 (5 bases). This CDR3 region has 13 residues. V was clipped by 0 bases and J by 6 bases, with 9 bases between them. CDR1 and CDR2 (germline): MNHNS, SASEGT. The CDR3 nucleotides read TGTGCCAGCAGTGAAGCGCACGGGGTCGAGCAGTACTTC. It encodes CASSEAHGVEQYF.

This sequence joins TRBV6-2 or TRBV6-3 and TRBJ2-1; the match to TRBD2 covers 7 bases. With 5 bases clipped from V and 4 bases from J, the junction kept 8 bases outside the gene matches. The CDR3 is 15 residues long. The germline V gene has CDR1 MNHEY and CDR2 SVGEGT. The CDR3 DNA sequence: TGTGCCAGCAGTAGGGAGGGGTCGCGGTACAATGAGCAGTTCTTC. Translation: CASSREGSRYNEQFF.

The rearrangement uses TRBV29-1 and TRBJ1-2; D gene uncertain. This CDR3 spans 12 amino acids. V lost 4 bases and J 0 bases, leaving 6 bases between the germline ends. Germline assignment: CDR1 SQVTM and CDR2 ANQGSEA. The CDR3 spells CSVAGANYGYTF. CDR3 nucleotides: TGCAGCGTTGCCGGGGCTAACTATGGCTACACCTTC.

The CDR3 loop reads CASSPGSRTDTQYF. The CDR3 DNA reads TGTGCCAGCAGCCCCGGAAGTCGCACAGATACGCAGTATTTT. The chain carries TRBV9 and TRBJ2-3; D is unclear. The CDR3 covers 14 residues. Germline V gives CDR1 SGDLS, CDR2 YYNGEE. V was pared by 4 bases and J by 1 base, with 10 bases between.

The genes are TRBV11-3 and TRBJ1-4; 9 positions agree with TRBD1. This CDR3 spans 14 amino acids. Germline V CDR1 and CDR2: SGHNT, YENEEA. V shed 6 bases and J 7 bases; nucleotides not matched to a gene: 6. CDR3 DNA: TGTGCCAGCAGTCACAGGGGGCGCGCTGAAAAACTGTTTTTT. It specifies CASSHRGRAEKLFF.

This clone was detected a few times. DNA of the CDR3: TGTGCCAGCAGCTTAGCGGGCAAGAAATGGGGCTACACCTTC. This encodes CASSLAGKKWGYTF. The chain has TRBV11-1 and TRBJ1-2; the D is unclear. The CDR3 spans 14 residues. Trimming shortened V by 0 bases and J by 8 bases, and 13 bases separated the two germline ends. CDR1 and CDR2 (germline): SGHAT, FQDESV (reference sequence).

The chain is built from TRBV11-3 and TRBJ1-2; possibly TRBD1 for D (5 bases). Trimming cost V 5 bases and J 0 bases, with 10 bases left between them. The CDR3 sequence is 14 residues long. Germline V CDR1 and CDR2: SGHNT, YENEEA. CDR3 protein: CASSPEGTNYGYTF. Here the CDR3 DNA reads TGTGCCAGCAGCCCGGAGGGGACTAACTATGGCTACACCTTC.

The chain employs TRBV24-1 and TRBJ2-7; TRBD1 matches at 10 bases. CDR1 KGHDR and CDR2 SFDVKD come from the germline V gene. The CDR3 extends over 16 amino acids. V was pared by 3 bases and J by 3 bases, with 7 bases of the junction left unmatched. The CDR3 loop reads CATSDGRTGGLYEQYF. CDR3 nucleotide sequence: TGTGCCACCAGTGATGGGAGGACAGGGGGGCTCTACGAGCAGTACTTC.

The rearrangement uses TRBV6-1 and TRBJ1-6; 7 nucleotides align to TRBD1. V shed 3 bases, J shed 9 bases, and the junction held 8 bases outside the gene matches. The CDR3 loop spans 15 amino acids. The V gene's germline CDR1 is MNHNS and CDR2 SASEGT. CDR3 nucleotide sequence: TGTGCCAGCAGTGAGGAACAGGGGCGAACTTCACCCCTCCACTTT. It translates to CASSEEQGRTSPLHF.

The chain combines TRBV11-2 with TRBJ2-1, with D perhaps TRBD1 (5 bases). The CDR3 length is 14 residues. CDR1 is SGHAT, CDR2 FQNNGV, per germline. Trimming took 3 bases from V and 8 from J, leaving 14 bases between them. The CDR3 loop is CASSLQRQPHEQFF. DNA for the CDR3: TGTGCCAGCAGCTTGCAGCGACAGCCTCATGAGCAGTTCTTC.

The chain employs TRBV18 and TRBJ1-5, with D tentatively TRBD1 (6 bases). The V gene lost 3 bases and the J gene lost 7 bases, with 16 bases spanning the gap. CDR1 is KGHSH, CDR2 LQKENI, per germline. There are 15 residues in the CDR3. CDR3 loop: CASSPGGQSLQPQHF. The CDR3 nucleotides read TGTGCCAGCTCACCGGGAGGACAGTCGCTCCAGCCCCAGCATTTT. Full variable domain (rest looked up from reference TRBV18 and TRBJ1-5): NAGVMQNPRHLVRRRGQEARLRCSPMKGHSHVYWYRQLPEEGLKFMVYLQKENIIDESGMPKERFSAEFPKEGPSILRIQQVVRGDSAAYFCASSPGGQSLQPQHFGDGTRLSIL.

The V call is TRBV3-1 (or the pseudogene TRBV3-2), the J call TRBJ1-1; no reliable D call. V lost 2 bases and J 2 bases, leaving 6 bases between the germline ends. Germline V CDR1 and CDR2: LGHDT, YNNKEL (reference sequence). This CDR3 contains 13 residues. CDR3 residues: CASSQQGNTEAFF. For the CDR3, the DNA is TGTGCCAGCAGCCAACAAGGAAACACTGAAGCTTTCTTT.

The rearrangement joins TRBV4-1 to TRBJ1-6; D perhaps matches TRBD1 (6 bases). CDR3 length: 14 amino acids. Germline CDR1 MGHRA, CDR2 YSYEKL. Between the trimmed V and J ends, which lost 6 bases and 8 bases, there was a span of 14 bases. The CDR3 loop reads CASRKIGGDSPLHF. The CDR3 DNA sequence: TGCGCCAGCAGAAAGATAGGGGGGGATTCACCCCTCCACTTT.

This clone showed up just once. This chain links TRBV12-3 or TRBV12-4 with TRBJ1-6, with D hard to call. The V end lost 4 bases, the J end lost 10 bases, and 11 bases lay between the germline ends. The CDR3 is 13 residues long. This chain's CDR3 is CASSSSRVSPLHF. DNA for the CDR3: TGTGCCAGCAGTTCCTCACGTGTATCACCCCTCCACTTT.

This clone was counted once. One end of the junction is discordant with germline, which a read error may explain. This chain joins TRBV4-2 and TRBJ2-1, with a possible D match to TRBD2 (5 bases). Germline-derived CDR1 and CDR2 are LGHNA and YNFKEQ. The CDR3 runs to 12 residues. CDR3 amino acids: CASSIRTERLLF. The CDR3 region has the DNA TGTGCCAGCAGTATCAGGACCGAGCGGCTCCTCTTC.

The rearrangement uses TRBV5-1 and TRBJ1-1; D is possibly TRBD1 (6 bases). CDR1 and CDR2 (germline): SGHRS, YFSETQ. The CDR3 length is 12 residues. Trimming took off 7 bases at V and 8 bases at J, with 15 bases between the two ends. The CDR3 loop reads CASGLVGTEAFF. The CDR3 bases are TGCGCCAGCGGTCTCGTCGGGACAGAAGCTTTCTTT.

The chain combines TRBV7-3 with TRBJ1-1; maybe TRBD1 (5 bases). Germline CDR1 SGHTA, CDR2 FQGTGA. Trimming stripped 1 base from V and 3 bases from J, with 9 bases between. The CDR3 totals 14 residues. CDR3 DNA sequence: TGTGCCAGCAGCTTAATGAGGGGCCACACTGAAGCTTTCTTT. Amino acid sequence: CASSLMRGHTEAFF.

In nucleotides, the CDR3 is TGTGCCAGCAGGCAGATCGGGAACACTGAAGCTTTCTTT. Protein sequence: CASRQIGNTEAFF. The V call is TRBV6-5, the J call TRBJ1-1; D not resolved. In germline, CDR1 is MNHEY, CDR2 SVGAGI. Trimming pared 6 bases from V and 1 base from J, leaving 9 bases between. This CDR3 has 13 residues.